These 18 T cell receptor beta chains were sequenced from one sample in a study of T cell clonotyping in hematopoietic cell transplantation. The repertoire was sequenced with immunoSEQ multiplex PCR; TCRdb's copy has only in-frame clones and lacks some. This table holds roughly 38,000 clones, approximately 88% found once. The sample was peripheral blood mononuclear cells. Source of these receptors: a woman in her 40s in good health. Some clones in this sample may be carry-over from other donors' samples.

The chain recombines TRBV5-1 with TRBJ2-2, with 11 bases that match TRBD2. V trimming: 4 bases; J trimming: 1 base; junction bases outside the gene matches: 3. CDR1 is SGHRS and CDR2 is YFSETQ in the germline V gene. The CDR3 runs to 16 residues. This CDR3 is CASSLTSGRNTGELFF. In DNA form, the CDR3 reads TGCGCCAGCAGCCTAACTAGCGGGAGGAACACCGGGGAGCTGTTTTTT. Full variable domain (remainder filled in from reference TRBV5-1 and TRBJ2-2): KAGVTQTPRYLIKTRGQQVTLSCSPISGHRSVSWYQQTPGQGLQFLFEYFSETQRNKGNFPGRFSGRQFSNSRSEMNVSTLELGDSALYLCASSLTSGRNTGELFFGEGSRLTVL.

The chain combines TRBV6-5 with TRBJ2-1, with D perhaps matching TRBD1 (5 bases). The germline V gene encodes CDR1 MNHEY and CDR2 SVGAGI. This CDR3 contains 12 residues. V lost 7 bases to trimming and J lost 4 bases, with 8 bases between them. In DNA form, the CDR3 reads TGTGCCAGCAAAACAGGATACAATGAGCAGTTCTTC. Translation: CASKTGYNEQFF.

This clone has only a few counts. This rearrangement joins TRBV5-1 to TRBJ2-7; 9 bases agree with TRBD1. This CDR3 is built from 14 residues. The germline CDR1 and CDR2 sequences are SGHRS and YFSETQ. J was trimmed by 6 bases and V by 0 bases; bases with no gene match: 4. Here the CDR3 reads CASSLGQGDAEQYF. DNA for the CDR3: TGCGCCAGCAGCTTGGGACAGGGGGATGCCGAGCAGTACTTC.

V and J are TRBV28 and TRBJ2-7; 9 positions agree with TRBD2. J gave up 2 bases and V 6 bases, and 8 bases lay outside the gene matches. CDR3 size: 15 residues. Germline loops: CDR1 MDHEN, CDR2 SYDVKM. The CDR3 bases are TGTGCCAGCAGCGTCGCGGGCGGGAGGGCCTACGAGCAGTACTTC. It specifies CASSVAGGRAYEQYF.

The gene calls are TRBV5-1 and TRBJ2-2; D uncertain. Per the germline V gene, CDR1 is SGHRS and CDR2 is YFSETQ. The CDR3 covers 13 residues. V shed 1 base and J shed 4 bases, with 5 bases lying between them. CDR3 loop: CASSLSPTGELFF. DNA of the CDR3: TGCGCCAGCAGCTTGTCTCCCACCGGGGAGCTGTTTTTT.

The V call is TRBV19, the J call TRBJ2-1; 7 bases are a match to TRBD1. The germline gives CDR1 LNHDA, CDR2 SQIVND (reference sequence). V shed 5 bases and J 8 bases; nucleotides not matched to a gene: 6. This CDR3 region has 13 residues. The CDR3 DNA follows: TGTGCCAGTAGTTCCGACAGGGAGTATGAGCAGTTCTTC. Its translation: CASSSDREYEQFF.

V usage is TRBV7-8 and J usage is TRBJ2-7, with no clear D. Trimming stripped 4 bases from V and 3 bases from J, with 10 bases between. The CDR3 is 13 amino acids. Per germline, CDR1 SGHVS and CDR2 FQNEAQ. CDR3 region: CASSSNARYEQYF. The CDR3 nucleotides read TGTGCCAGCAGCTCGAACGCCCGCTACGAGCAGTACTTC.

This chain uses TRBV7-2 with TRBJ2-7; D uncertain. Trimming removed 1 base at V and 2 bases at J, with 3 bases between. This CDR3 comprises 12 residues. Germline CDR1 reads SGHTA; CDR2 reads FQGNSA. The CDR3 spells CASSLVAYEQYF. CDR3 coding DNA: TGTGCCAGCAGCTTAGTGGCCTACGAGCAGTACTTC.

The V gene is TRBV6-5, the J gene TRBJ1-1; no firm D call. The V and J ends lost 2 bases and 4 bases respectively, with 8 bases between them. CDR1 and CDR2 (germline): MNHEY, SVGAGI. The CDR3 runs 13 residues. CDR3 DNA: TGTGCCAGCAGTTACGAGGTCAGCACTGAAGCTTTCTTT. It is translated as CASSYEVSTEAFF.

The chain couples TRBV29-1 to TRBJ1-3; perhaps TRBD1 as D (5 bases). Germline assignment: CDR1 SQVTM and CDR2 ANQGSEA. This CDR3 has 12 residues. Trimming pared 6 bases from V and 8 bases from J, leaving 14 bases between. The CDR3 reads CSVRAQGDTIYF. The CDR3 coding sequence is TGCAGCGTACGGGCCCAAGGGGACACCATATATTTT.

The chain has TRBV4-1 and TRBJ1-2; D gene unclear. CDR1 is MGHRA, CDR2 YSYEKL, per germline. CDR3 length: 15 residues. V was trimmed by 3 bases and J by 5 bases, leaving 16 bases between them. CDR3 amino acids: CASSQAGPRGYGYTF. The CDR3 nucleotides are TGCGCCAGCAGCCAGGCCGGGCCTAGAGGGTATGGCTACACCTTC.

The V and J genes are TRBV9 and TRBJ2-1; D might be TRBD2 (6 bases). Per germline, CDR1 SGDLS and CDR2 YYNGEE. The CDR3 runs 15 residues. V gave up 0 bases and J gave up 0 bases, with 7 bases separating them. Here the CDR3 reads CASSVGTTSYNEQFF. In DNA form, the CDR3 reads TGTGCCAGCAGCGTAGGGACTACCTCCTACAATGAGCAGTTCTTC. Combining the CDR3 with reference TRBV9 and TRBJ2-1 gives the whole variable domain DSGVTQTPKHLITATGQRVTLRCSPRSGDLSVYWYQQSLDQGLQFLIQYYNGEERAKGNILERFSAQQFPDLHSELNLSSLELGDSALYFCASSVGTTSYNEQFFGPGTRLTVL.

The chain joins TRBV7-3 to TRBJ2-3; no clear D. V lost 6 bases and J 2 bases, leaving 21 bases between the germline ends. CDR3 length equals 17 residues. Per the germline V gene, CDR1 is SGHTA and CDR2 is FQGTGA. In nucleotides, the CDR3 is TGTGCCAGCAGGGGCAGTCGGAGAGATGGGGTCACAGATACGCAGTATTTT. Protein: CASRGSRRDGVTDTQYF.

The rearrangement joins TRBV7-3 to TRBJ2-7; D is unresolved. Per germline, CDR1 SGHTA and CDR2 FQGTGA. CDR3 length: 11 amino acids. V dropped 5 bases and J dropped 4 bases, with 6 bases sitting between them. In nucleotides, the CDR3 is TGTGCCAGCAGCCTCTATTACGAGCAGTACTTC. This gives the protein CASSLYYEQYF.

CDR3 sequence reads: CASWREDHEQYF. CDR3 coding DNA: TGTGCCAGCTGGCGGGAGGACCACGAGCAGTACTTC. The V and J genes are TRBV6-5 and TRBJ2-7; 8 bases are a match to TRBD2. Looked up from germline, CDR1 is MNHEY and CDR2 is SVGAGI. Germline trimming cut 8 bases from V and 5 bases from J; bases unmatched to any gene: 5. The length of the CDR3 is 12 residues.

The V call is TRBV7-3, the J call TRBJ1-1; D ambiguous. The CDR3 has 14 residues. Trimming left V 6 bases short and J 1 base short, with 12 bases between. Germline V lookup: CDR1 SGHTA, CDR2 FQGTGA. The CDR3 here is CASRLGGENTEAFF. The DNA for the CDR3 is TGTGCCAGCAGATTGGGCGGGGAGAACACTGAAGCTTTCTTT. Full variable domain (outside the CDR3, taken from reference TRBV7-3 and TRBJ1-1): GAGVSQTPSNKVTEKGKYVELRCDPISGHTALYWYRQSLGQGPEFLIYFQGTGAADDSGLPNDRFFAVRPEGSVSTLKIQRTERGDSAVYLCASRLGGENTEAFFGQGTRLTVV.

The rearrangement joins TRBV28 to TRBJ2-4, with D tentatively TRBD2 (6 bases). The germline CDR1 and CDR2 sequences are MDHEN and SYDVKM. V lost 6 bases, J lost 3 bases, and 6 bases lay in between. The CDR3 runs 12 residues. In nucleotides, the CDR3 is TGTGCCAGCAGGGGAGGCAAAAACATTCAGTACTTC. It yields the protein CASRGGKNIQYF.

The chain combines TRBV6-5 with TRBJ1-1; D is possibly TRBD1 (6 bases). The CDR3 is 12 amino acids. Trimming pared 6 bases from V and 4 bases from J, leaving 9 bases between. CDR1 and CDR2 (germline): MNHEY, SVGAGI. CDR3 residues: CASRQGGTEAFF. The CDR3 region has the DNA TGTGCCAGCAGACAAGGGGGCACTGAAGCTTTCTTT.